This entry lists 30 T cell receptor beta chains sequenced from one sample in a study of blood T cell repertoires in COVID-19. Profiled with immunoSEQ multiplex PCR; TCRdb holds only in-frame clones, not every one. The data contain about 70,000 clones, over 65% of them singletons. The source material was peripheral blood. These TCRs come from a woman between 65 and 79 years old with acute or convalescent COVID-19.

This clone was detected once. This chain uses TRBV12-3 or TRBV12-4 with TRBJ1-5; D call uncertain. Trimming left V 3 bases short and J 4 bases short, with 7 bases between. The CDR3 extends over 13 amino acids. The CDR3 nucleotides read TGTGCCAGCAGTTTTTCGAGGAATCAGCCCCAGCATTTT. Protein: CASSFSRNQPQHF.

This clone appeared a single time. The genes are TRBV7-2 and TRBJ1-1; unclear D gene. V was trimmed by 5 bases and J by 4 bases, leaving 5 bases between them. Looked up from germline, CDR1 is SGHTA and CDR2 is FQGNSA. The CDR3 is 11 residues long. The CDR3 here is CASSPITEAFF. In DNA, the CDR3 is TGTGCCAGCAGCCCCATCACTGAAGCTTTCTTT.

Note on this clone: At the DNA level, this CDR3 is encoded by other sequences in the same sample as well. The chain uses TRBV6-5 and TRBJ1-1, with D maybe TRBD1 (5 bases). V was pared by 2 bases and J by 0 bases, with 10 bases between. Germline V lookup: CDR1 MNHEY, CDR2 SVGAGI. This CDR3 spans 15 amino acids. The CDR3 region is CASSYGSGLNTEAFF. CDR3 in DNA: TGTGCCAGCAGTTACGGTTCAGGGTTGAACACTGAAGCTTTCTTT.

This sequence joins TRBV11-2 and TRBJ2-7, with 11 bases that match TRBD2. The germline V gene encodes CDR1 SGHAT and CDR2 FQNNGV. V trimming: 1 base; J trimming: 2 bases; junction bases outside the gene matches: 4. The CDR3 spans 16 residues. This CDR3 is CASSLASGGYPYEQYF. As DNA, the CDR3 is TGTGCCAGCAGCTTAGCTAGCGGGGGGTACCCCTACGAGCAGTACTTC.

The CDR3 sequence: CASSLAAGGAEAFF. DNA of the CDR3: TGTGCCAGCAGCTTAGCTGCAGGGGGAGCTGAAGCTTTCTTT. The V call is TRBV7-2, the J call TRBJ1-1; 7 bases match TRBD1. With V trimmed by 0 bases and J by 6 bases, 4 bases remained unmatched. Germline V lookup: CDR1 SGHTA, CDR2 FQGNSA. The CDR3 sequence is 14 residues long.

The rearrangement links TRBV23-1 to TRBJ2-5, with 7 bases lining up with TRBD1. TRBV23-1 is filed as an ORF, its function uncertain. The CDR3 loop spans 14 amino acids. The V gene end was trimmed by 4 bases and the J gene end by 5 bases; junction bases not matched to a gene: 7. In DNA form, the CDR3 reads TGCGCCAGCAGTCCAGCGACAGGGCAGGAGACCCAGTACTTC. Residues: CASSPATGQETQYF.

The V and J genes are TRBV2 and TRBJ2-1; TRBD1 might be the D (6 bases). With 6 bases removed from V and 0 bases from J, the gap between germline ends came to 9 bases. The germline V gene encodes CDR1 SNHLY and CDR2 FYNNEI. The CDR3 length is 14 residues. The CDR3 DNA is TGTGCCAGCAGCCTGGACAGCTCCTACAATGAGCAGTTCTTC. Translation gives CASSLDSSYNEQFF.

The CDR3 spells CASSHAGGETQYF. CDR3 bases: TGTGCCAGCAGCCATGCGGGAGGAGAGACCCAGTACTTC. This rearrangement joins TRBV3-1 (or the pseudogene TRBV3-2) to TRBJ2-5; 8 bases fit TRBD2. This CDR3 contains 13 residues. With V trimmed by 3 bases and J by 4 bases, 1 base remained unmatched. Germline V gene lookup returns CDR1 LGHDT and CDR2 YNNKEL (reference sequence).

The chain employs TRBV7-9 and TRBJ1-6; D uncertain. V was cut by 4 bases and J by 8 bases, with 3 bases left in between. The germline gives CDR1 SEHNR, CDR2 FQNEAQ (reference sequence). The length of the CDR3 is 11 residues. The CDR3 here is CASSSDSPLHF. CDR3 nucleotides: TGTGCCAGCAGCTCAGATTCACCCCTCCACTTT.

This chain links TRBV5-4 with TRBJ2-2; D is possibly TRBD1 (6 bases). The CDR3 totals 15 residues. The germline V gene encodes CDR1 SGHNT and CDR2 YYREEE (reference sequence). V was shortened by 1 base and J by 0 bases, with 7 bases between the two germline ends. The CDR3 region is CASSLQGTNTGELFF. The CDR3 DNA follows: TGTGCCAGCAGCTTGCAGGGGACGAACACCGGGGAGCTGTTTTTT.

This chain links TRBV19 with TRBJ1-2; D is undetermined. The CDR3 is made up of 14 amino acids. The germline CDR1 and CDR2 sequences are LNHDA and SQIVND (reference sequence). Between the trimmed V and J ends, which lost 5 bases and 1 base, there was a span of 11 bases. Here the CDR3 DNA reads TGTGCCAGTAGTCCGGGTCGGGTTAACTATGGCTACACCTTC. Its protein is CASSPGRVNYGYTF.

The J gene is TRBJ1-3, the V gene TRBV28; D call uncertain. The CDR3 extends over 14 amino acids. CDR1 MDHEN and CDR2 SYDVKM come from the germline V gene. V gave up 7 bases and J gave up 0 bases, with 10 bases separating them. The CDR3 DNA follows: TGTGCCAGCACCCGGGGAGGCTCTGGAAACACCATATATTTT. Residues: CASTRGGSGNTIYF.

The CDR3 loop reads CASSYSKGQGPYEQYF. The CDR3 DNA follows: TGTGCCAGCAGTTACTCGAAGGGACAGGGACCCTACGAGCAGTACTTC. V gene TRBV6-5 combines with J gene TRBJ2-7; the match to TRBD1 covers 9 bases. Germline V lookup: CDR1 MNHEY, CDR2 SVGAGI. V shed 0 bases, J shed 2 bases, and the junction held 5 bases outside the gene matches. The CDR3 is made up of 16 amino acids.

This sequence joins TRBV7-7 and TRBJ1-5, with unresolved D. Trimming shortened V by 6 bases and J by 4 bases, and 10 bases separated the two germline ends. CDR1 is SSHAT and CDR2 is FNYEAQ in the germline V gene (reference sequence). The CDR3 has 13 amino acids. CDR3 DNA sequence: TGTGCCAGCAGTCAAGACTGGAATCAGCCCCAGCATTTT. Protein sequence: CASSQDWNQPQHF.

The chain recombines TRBV5-4 with TRBJ1-1; 11 nucleotides match TRBD1. Germline CDR1 SGHNT, CDR2 YYREEE (reference sequence). The V gene end was trimmed by 3 bases and the J gene end by 7 bases; junction bases not matched to a gene: 8. The CDR3 covers 15 residues. CDR3 residues: CASSYGDRGYIEAFF. The CDR3 DNA reads TGTGCCAGCAGCTATGGGGACAGGGGGTACATTGAAGCTTTCTTT.

The chain recombines TRBV4-1 with TRBJ1-6; 9 bases match TRBD1. Germline CDR1 MGHRA, CDR2 YSYEKL. The CDR3 length is 14 residues. V was pared by 2 bases and J by 14 bases, with 7 bases of the junction left unmatched. CDR3 in DNA: TGCGCCAGCAGCCAATGGGACAGGGAGGTTTCCCTCCACTTT. As protein: CASSQWDREVSLHF.

The chain combines TRBV18 with TRBJ1-1; 10 nucleotides match TRBD1. Trimming took 3 bases from V and 0 from J; bases not matched to a gene: 4. The CDR3 has 16 residues. Germline assignment: CDR1 KGHSH and CDR2 LQKENI. The CDR3 DNA sequence: TGTGCCAGCTCACCGGGACAGGGGTTTTTGAACACTGAAGCTTTCTTT. This encodes CASSPGQGFLNTEAFF.

The CDR3 protein is CASSSQQGPNSPLHF. In DNA form, the CDR3 reads TGTGCCAGCAGCTCCCAACAGGGACCCAATTCACCCCTCCACTTT. The J gene is TRBJ1-6, the V gene TRBV7-2, with D possibly TRBD1 on 6 matching bases. Trimming pared 4 bases from V and 7 bases from J, leaving 14 bases between. The CDR3 sequence is 15 residues long. CDR1 is SGHTA, CDR2 FQGNSA, per germline.

The J gene is TRBJ2-5, the V gene TRBV5-6; maybe TRBD1 (5 bases). Trimming left V 0 bases short and J 6 bases short, with 12 bases between. Germline V gene sequence: CDR1 SGHDT, CDR2 YYEEEE. The CDR3 length is 14 residues. CDR3 nucleotide sequence: TGTGCCAGCAGCTTGGCCGCTCAGGGAAAGACCCAGTACTTC. This translates into CASSLAAQGKTQYF. Together with reference TRBV5-6 and TRBJ2-5, the CDR3 gives the full variable domain: DAGVTQSPTHLIKTRGQQVTLRCSPKSGHDTVSWYQQALGQGPQFIFQYYEEEERQRGNFPDRFSGHQFPNYSSELNVNALLLGDSALYLCASSLAAQGKTQYFGPGTRLLVL.

The chain is built from TRBV5-5 and TRBJ2-5; 12 bases agree with TRBD2. CDR3 length: 14 residues. J gave up 3 bases and V 4 bases, and 1 base lay outside the gene matches. Germline CDR1 SGHKS, CDR2 YYEKEE (reference sequence). This CDR3 is CASSPSGGEETQYF. The CDR3 coding sequence is TGTGCCAGCAGCCCTAGCGGGGGGGAAGAGACCCAGTACTTC.

The gene calls are TRBV28 and TRBJ1-5; 8 bases are shared with TRBD1. V shed 3 bases, J shed 3 bases, and the junction held 4 bases outside the gene matches. Germline V CDR1 and CDR2: MDHEN, SYDVKM. There are 15 residues in the CDR3. CDR3 region: CASSFSDRDNQPQHF. The CDR3, as DNA: TGTGCCAGCAGTTTCTCGGACAGGGACAATCAGCCCCAGCATTTT.

This clone was seen a single time. The DNA for the CDR3 is TGTGCCAGCAGTCTTGGGGGCGGGGGAGCCGAGACCCAGTACTTC. Protein: CASSLGGGGAETQYF. This chain connects TRBV6-5 to TRBJ2-5; D may be TRBD2 (7 bases). V was pared by 5 bases and J by 5 bases, with 18 bases between. The CDR3 is made up of 15 amino acids. Germline V gene lookup returns CDR1 MNHEY and CDR2 SVGAGI.

J is TRBJ2-1 and V is TRBV18; D perhaps matches TRBD1 (6 bases). Per germline, CDR1 KGHSH and CDR2 LQKENI. CDR3 size: 15 residues. The V end lost 4 bases, the J end lost 7 bases, and 17 bases lay between the germline ends. The CDR3 sequence: CASSRQPTGTNEQFF. CDR3 DNA sequence: TGTGCCAGCTCACGACAGCCTACAGGGACGAATGAGCAGTTCTTC.

J is TRBJ1-3 and V is TRBV6-6; 12 bases match TRBD1. The germline V gene has CDR1 MNHNY and CDR2 SVGAGI (reference sequence). V lost 8 bases, J lost 0 bases, and 14 bases stayed unmatched. The CDR3 is made up of 19 amino acids. The CDR3 DNA reads TGTGCCAGCCGTCCCGGGACAGGGGGCTGGTGGGGCTCTGGAAACACCATATATTTT. Protein: CASRPGTGGWWGSGNTIYF.

This chain joins TRBV5-1 and TRBJ1-6, with TRBD1 matching over 7 bases. The length of the CDR3 is 16 residues. Germline CDR1 reads SGHRS; CDR2 reads YFSETQ. Losses at the gene ends were 2 bases for V and 2 bases for J; bases not matched to a gene: 4. The CDR3 sequence: CASSLTGVAYNSPLHF. The CDR3 region has the DNA TGCGCCAGCAGCTTAACAGGGGTGGCCTATAATTCACCCCTCCACTTT.

This clone was counted a few times. DNA for the CDR3: TGTGCCAGCAGCCGAGCGGCCGGGTCCTACGAGCAGTACTTC. Its protein is CASSRAAGSYEQYF. J is TRBJ2-7 and V is TRBV11-2; weak D call: TRBD2 (5 bases). Trimming removed 5 bases at V and 1 base at J, with 12 bases between. Germline CDR1 and CDR2: SGHAT and FQNNGV. The CDR3 sequence is 14 residues long.

The chain employs TRBV5-1 and TRBJ1-6; 7 bases agree with TRBD1. With 4 bases clipped from V and 12 bases from J, the junction kept 7 bases outside the gene matches. The germline gives CDR1 SGHRS, CDR2 YFSETQ. This CDR3 has 13 residues. CDR3 coding DNA: TGCGCCAGCAGCCGCCGACAGGGAGAACCCCTCCACTTT. Translation gives CASSRRQGEPLHF.

There are a few counts of this clone. This sequence joins TRBV19 and TRBJ1-1; TRBD1 agrees at 7 bases. Trimming at V came to 7 bases and at J to 0 bases, leaving 8 bases not matched to a gene. Looked up from germline, CDR1 is LNHDA and CDR2 is SQIVND (reference sequence). The CDR3 totals 15 residues. DNA of the CDR3: TGTGCCAGTACCGGACCGGGACAGCTGAACACTGAAGCTTTCTTT. This encodes CASTGPGQLNTEAFF.

This clone has only a few counts. The chain joins TRBV5-1 to TRBJ2-5; TRBD1 matches at 9 bases. In germline, CDR1 is SGHRS, CDR2 YFSETQ. CDR3 length equals 14 residues. Trimming at V came to 0 bases and at J to 5 bases, leaving 2 bases not matched to a gene. The CDR3 region has the DNA TGCGCCAGCAGCTTGGGGGACAGGGATGAGACCCAGTACTTC. Protein: CASSLGDRDETQYF.

This clone was seen just once. The chain employs TRBV24-1 and TRBJ2-7; D not resolved. The V end lost 4 bases, the J end lost 6 bases, and 12 bases lay between the germline ends. This CDR3 spans 13 amino acids. Germline values: CDR1 KGHDR, CDR2 SFDVKD. The CDR3 nucleotides read TGTGCCACCAGTGACGGTACCTCCCGCGAGCAGTACTTC. Its protein is CATSDGTSREQYF.